A single sample gave rise to the 13 T cell receptor beta chains below, sequenced in a study of graft-versus-host responses after intestinal transplantation. Assay used: immunoSEQ multiplex PCR; TCRdb lists only in-frame clones, some missing. The sample includes 65,000 to 85,000 clones, around 86% of them seen just once. Which antigens these TCRs recognize remains unknown. Source: unstimulated CD8+ T cells sorted from spleen or lymph node cells, taken before transplant. These receptors all come from a human donor who was the organ donor for an intestinal transplant.

The chain uses TRBV7-2 and TRBJ2-2; no reliable D call. CDR3 length: 15 residues. V shed 5 bases and J shed 4 bases, with 14 bases lying between them. Germline values: CDR1 SGHTA, CDR2 FQGNSA. The CDR3 is CASSPRFPLTGELFF. CDR3 nucleotides: TGTGCCAGCAGCCCCCGGTTCCCCCTCACCGGGGAGCTGTTTTTT.

The rearrangement uses TRBV5-1 and TRBJ2-3; D is possibly TRBD2 (5 bases). The CDR3 runs 15 residues. The V gene lost 2 bases and the J gene lost 5 bases, with 15 bases spanning the gap. The germline gives CDR1 SGHRS, CDR2 YFSETQ. CDR3 coding DNA: TGCGCCAGCAGCTTCGGGATTACGACGGGAGATACGCAGTATTTT. Translated: CASSFGITTGDTQYF.

The chain joins TRBV2 to TRBJ2-5; 8 bases are shared with TRBD1. The junction had 6 bases not matched to a gene; V was cut back by 7 bases and J by 5 bases. Germline values: CDR1 SNHLY, CDR2 FYNNEI. The length of the CDR3 is 13 residues. The CDR3 here is CASMDRAAETQYF. The CDR3, as DNA: TGTGCCAGCATGGACAGGGCGGCGGAGACCCAGTACTTC.

V is TRBV4-2 and J is TRBJ2-1; 12 nucleotides agree with TRBD2. CDR1 and CDR2 (germline): LGHNA, YNFKEQ. V lost 0 bases and J lost 6; bases outside the gene matches: 3. The CDR3 loop spans 16 amino acids. Here the CDR3 DNA reads TGTGCCAGCAGCCAAGATTCTAGCGGGGGGGCCAATGAGCAGTTCTTC. Its protein is CASSQDSSGGANEQFF.

V usage is TRBV5-1 and J usage is TRBJ1-2; D is possibly TRBD1 (6 bases). Germline V lookup: CDR1 SGHRS, CDR2 YFSETQ. The V and J ends lost 4 bases and 6 bases respectively, with 22 bases between them. This CDR3 is built from 16 residues. This CDR3 is CASSAAALDSSHGYTF. The CDR3 DNA follows: TGCGCCAGCAGCGCCGCTGCCCTGGACAGTTCGCATGGCTACACCTTC.

The V gene is TRBV5-5, the J gene TRBJ2-1; the D is unclear. The germline V gene encodes CDR1 SGHKS and CDR2 YYEKEE (reference sequence). The V gene lost 3 bases and the J gene lost 3 bases, with 1 base spanning the gap. The CDR3 covers 11 residues. CDR3 in DNA: TGTGCCAGCAGCTACTACAATGAGCAGTTCTTC. It translates to CASSYYNEQFF.

The chain employs TRBV9 and TRBJ2-7; the match to TRBD1 covers 9 bases. The V gene's germline CDR1 is SGDLS and CDR2 YYNGEE. V lost 0 bases and J lost 5; bases outside the gene matches: 3. This CDR3 spans 14 amino acids. The CDR3 sequence is CASSVGGQGNEQYF. In nucleotides, the CDR3 is TGTGCCAGCAGCGTAGGCGGACAGGGGAACGAGCAGTACTTC. The complete variable domain, with remaining parts taken from reference TRBV9 and TRBJ2-7, reads DSGVTQTPKHLITATGQRVTLRCSPRSGDLSVYWYQQSLDQGLQFLIQYYNGEERAKGNILERFSAQQFPDLHSELNLSSLELGDSALYFCASSVGGQGNEQYFGPGTRLTVT.

This clone is judged medium-sized. The chain employs TRBV28 and TRBJ2-3; TRBD1 matches at 9 bases. The CDR3 extends over 16 amino acids. CDR1 and CDR2 from the germline V gene are MDHEN and SYDVKM. V trimming: 6 bases; J trimming: 4 bases; junction bases outside the gene matches: 11. The CDR3 region is CASRLPGQGPSDTQYF. The CDR3 DNA follows: TGTGCCAGCAGACTTCCGGGACAGGGCCCGTCAGATACGCAGTATTTT.

This clone was detected only once. The chain has TRBV6-1 and TRBJ2-6; D is unresolved. Germline-derived CDR1 and CDR2 are MNHNS and SASEGT. This CDR3 has 15 residues. Trimming stripped 0 bases from V and 1 base from J, with 4 bases between. CDR3 protein: CASSEAGSGANVLTF. The CDR3 nucleotides read TGTGCCAGCAGTGAAGCAGGGTCTGGGGCCAACGTCCTGACTTTC.

Here the CDR3 reads CASSSQGRLTGVNGYTF. DNA for the CDR3: TGCGCCAGCAGCTCCCAGGGCCGACTAACAGGTGTTAACGGCTACACCTTC. The chain recombines TRBV5-1 with TRBJ1-2; perhaps TRBD1 as D (5 bases). This CDR3 comprises 17 residues. Trimming removed 3 bases from V and 8 bases from J, with 26 bases in between. The germline gives CDR1 SGHRS, CDR2 YFSETQ.

This clone occurred once. The chain employs TRBV7-6 and TRBJ1-2; D remains ambiguous. V was cut by 6 bases and J by 0 bases, with 14 bases left in between. In germline, CDR1 is SGHVS, CDR2 FNYEAQ. The CDR3 runs to 15 residues. The DNA for the CDR3 is TGTGCCAGCAGTCCTCACTATGGGTCTAACTATGGCTACACCTTC. This sequence encodes CASSPHYGSNYGYTF.

The chain couples TRBV4-1 to TRBJ2-7; no firm D call. Trimming left V 1 base short and J 5 bases short, with 12 bases between. The CDR3 has 14 residues. Germline V gene sequence: CDR1 MGHRA, CDR2 YSYEKL. The CDR3 here is CASSQVRPFNEQYF. CDR3 DNA sequence: TGCGCCAGCAGCCAAGTTAGGCCTTTTAACGAGCAGTACTTC.

The chain employs TRBV10-1 and TRBJ1-1, with 10 bases identical to TRBD1. The V gene's germline CDR1 is WNHNN and CDR2 SYGVQD (reference sequence). The CDR3 extends over 15 amino acids. Germline trimming cut 5 bases from V and 4 bases from J; bases unmatched to any gene: 7. The CDR3 coding sequence is TGCGCCAGCAGTTACGGGGGACAGGGGCCCACTGAAGCTTTCTTT. Its translation: CASSYGGQGPTEAFF.